This T cell receptor beta chain is drawn from a study of T cell responses to AZD1222 COVID-19 vaccine. Study-level background: It was second doses at about 4 or about 12 weeks that were pooled.

Worth noting for this clone: Its antigen is unknown.

The CDR3 is 15 residues long. CDR1 is MNHEY, CDR2 SVGAGI, per germline. V lost 7 bases to trimming and J lost 3 bases; unmatched junction nucleotides: 4. General observations from the study: Recipients of AZD1222 seropositive at baseline numbered only 6 or 7. Reportedly, nearly half the spike-specific TCRs target unmutated variant regions. There were mostly white British donors and more females than males, and clonal diversity was possibly underestimated.

Here immunoSEQ multiplex PCR was the method, and the copy in TCRdb shows in-frame clones only, minus some. This table holds about 140,000 clones, approximately 89% found once. This clonotype originated in an adult in good health. This sequence joins TRBV6-5 and TRBJ2-1, with 12 positions matching TRBD2. Sequenced material: peripheral blood, taken on day 0 of AZD1222 vaccination. The CDR3 here is CASIRTSGVYNEQFF. Written as DNA, the CDR3 is TGTGCCAGCATCCGGACTAGCGGGGTCTACAATGAGCAGTTCTTC.